Listed below are T cell receptor beta chains from one sample, sequenced in a study of blood T cell repertoires in COVID-19. The repertoire was sequenced with immunoSEQ multiplex PCR; TCRdb's copy has only in-frame clones and lacks some. The sample contains a few hundred thousand clones, almost 90% of which appear only once. The sample was PBMCs or T cells enriched from blood (not recorded which). The receptors originated from a woman younger than 35 with acute COVID-19. Each CDR3 is given with its conserved first and last residue. A D gene is named only where the DNA matches it firmly. Size is omitted from some rows. Given values are once, few, many or a class for expanded clones.

CDR3aa | CDR3nt | d_gene | v_gene | abundance | j_gene
CASSQISREGEKLFF | TGTGCCAGCAGCCAAATTTCCAGGGAAGGAGAAAAACTGTTTTTT | NA | TRBV4-2 | NA | TRBJ1-4
CASSLDGTGTYEQYF | TGCGCCAGCAGCTTGGACGGGACAGGTACCTACGAGCAGTACTTC | TRBD1 | TRBV5-1 | few | TRBJ2-7
CASSYRGRSSYEQYF | TGTGCCAGCAGTTACCGGGGGAGGAGCTCCTACGAGCAGTACTTC | NA | TRBV6-5 | NA | TRBJ2-7
CASSLKVLGWGTDTQYF | TGTGCCAGCAGCTTAAAGGTCCTAGGATGGGGCACAGATACGCAGTATTTT | NA | TRBV11-2 | NA | TRBJ2-3
CASSGNLKNTEAFF | TGTGCCAGCAGTGGAAACCTAAAGAACACTGAAGCTTTCTTT | NA | TRBV2 | NA | TRBJ1-1
CASTLGRGQDEGYTF | TGTGCCAGCACCCTAGGTAGGGGGCAGGATGAAGGCTACACCTTC | TRBD1 | TRBV7-9 | NA | TRBJ1-2
CSVEDLSRGRSTGELFF | TGCAGCGTTGAAGATCTTAGTAGGGGCAGGTCAACCGGGGAGCTGTTTTTT | NA | TRBV29-1 | NA | TRBJ2-2
CASSSGLAGAETQYF | TGTGCCAGCAGCTCGGGACTAGCGGGAGCCGAGACCCAGTACTTC | TRBD2 | TRBV5-4 | NA | TRBJ2-5
CASSLRTGGRRTITDTQYF | TGCGCCAGCAGCTTGCGGACAGGGGGGAGAAGAACAATCACAGATACGCAGTATTTT | TRBD1 | TRBV5-1 | once | TRBJ2-3
CASSLPGVSGEETQYF | TGTGCCAGCAGCTTGCCGGGAGTTAGCGGGGAGGAGACCCAGTACTTC | TRBD2 | TRBV3-1/TRBV3-2 | NA | TRBJ2-5
CASQDRGGGYTF | TGTGCCAGCCAGGACAGGGGGGGTGGCTACACCTTC | TRBD1 | TRBV3-1/TRBV3-2 | once | TRBJ1-2
CASRGTGGHNEQFF | TGTGCCAGTAGAGGGACAGGGGGCCACAATGAGCAGTTCTTC | TRBD1 | TRBV19 | NA | TRBJ2-1
CASTPTTSGMSYEQYF | TGTGCCAGTACCCCTACGACTAGCGGGATGTCCTACGAGCAGTACTTC | TRBD2 | TRBV19 | NA | TRBJ2-7
CAISESVELLTDTQYF | TGTGCCATCAGTGAGTCGGTGGAACTACTCACAGATACGCAGTATTTT | NA | TRBV10-3 | NA | TRBJ2-3
CASSSLQETQYF | TGTGCCAGCAGCTCCCTACAAGAGACCCAGTACTTC | NA | TRBV13 | NA | TRBJ2-5
CAWSRGRNTGELFF | TGTGCCTGGAGTAGAGGGAGAAACACCGGGGAGCTGTTTTTT | NA | TRBV30 | NA | TRBJ2-2
CASSLNFRADGYTF | TGTGCCAGCAGCTTAAATTTCCGCGCGGATGGCTACACCTTC | NA | TRBV7-9 | NA | TRBJ1-2
CSVDGTSTSGNSYEQYF | TGCAGCGTTGACGGTACTTCGACTAGCGGGAACTCCTACGAGCAGTACTTC | TRBD2 | TRBV29-1 | NA | TRBJ2-7
CASSLRSGGTYNEQFF | TGTGCCAGCAGCTTGAGGTCAGGGGGGACCTACAATGAGCAGTTCTTC | NA | TRBV7-2 | NA | TRBJ2-1
CASSLGAGSGELFF | TGTGCCAGCAGCTTAGGTGCGGGATCCGGGGAGCTGTTTTTT | NA | TRBV7-2 | NA | TRBJ2-2
CASSLAPAQGPSAEYIDGYTF | TGTGCCAGCAGCTTAGCCCCGGCCCAGGGTCCATCGGCTGAGTATATTGATGGCTACACCTTC | NA | TRBV7-2 | NA | TRBJ1-2
CASVTGRNEQFF | TGTGCCAGTGTGACAGGCCGGAATGAGCAGTTCTTC | NA | TRBV28 | NA | TRBJ2-1
CASNRGRTSYEQYF | TGTGCCAGCAACCGAGGCCGAACCTCCTACGAGCAGTACTTC | NA | TRBV2 | NA | TRBJ2-7
CASSRTGNEKLFF | TGTGCCAGCAGCCGGACAGGGAATGAAAAACTGTTTTTT | TRBD1 | TRBV12-3/TRBV12-4 | NA | TRBJ1-4
CASTGSHTGELFF | TGTGCCAGTACAGGGTCGCACACCGGGGAGCTGTTTTTT | NA | TRBV2 | NA | TRBJ2-2
CASHRSNYGYTF | TGTGCCAGCCACAGATCTAACTATGGCTACACCTTC | NA | TRBV6-5 | NA | TRBJ1-2
CASSLGGGGAGTDTQYF | TGTGCCAGCAGCTTAGGAGGAGGGGGCGCGGGGACAGATACGCAGTATTTT | NA | TRBV7-6 | once | TRBJ2-3
CASSEVLRQGGEQYF | TGTGCCAGCAGTGAAGTTCTACGGCAGGGAGGCGAGCAGTACTTC | NA | TRBV2 | NA | TRBJ2-7
CASSLAGGRFTDTQYF | TGTGCCAGCAGCTTGGCCGGCGGGAGATTCACAGATACGCAGTATTTT | TRBD2 | TRBV5-6 | NA | TRBJ2-3
CASSPNRGRGNQETQYF | TGTGCCAGCAGCCCAAATCGGGGCAGGGGGAACCAAGAGACCCAGTACTTC | TRBD1 | TRBV5-6 | NA | TRBJ2-5
CASSFRDIARELFF | TGTGCCAGCAGCTTCCGGGACATCGCCCGGGAGCTGTTTTTT | NA | TRBV5-5 | NA | TRBJ2-2
CASSFPGTSDTQYF | TGTGCCAGCAGCTTTCCGGGTACCTCAGATACGCAGTATTTT | NA | TRBV5-5 | once | TRBJ2-3
CASSLGQGVYNEQFF | TGTGCCAGCAGCTTAGGGCAGGGGGTCTACAATGAGCAGTTCTTC | TRBD1 | TRBV7-9 | NA | TRBJ2-1
CASSLSGWGRTSNQPQHF | TGTGCCAGCAGTTTATCTGGGTGGGGCAGGACTAGCAATCAGCCCCAGCATTTT | NA | TRBV28 | NA | TRBJ1-5
CASRPKRGSSYNEQFF | TGTGCCAGCAGACCAAAGCGGGGCAGCTCCTACAATGAGCAGTTCTTC | TRBD2 | TRBV7-6 | NA | TRBJ2-1
CASSPGTGWRNEQFF | TGTGCCAGCAGCCCCGGGACAGGGTGGCGCAATGAGCAGTTCTTC | TRBD1 | TRBV27 | NA | TRBJ2-1
CASSTSSRRGEQYF | TGTGCCAGTAGTACAAGCAGTCGAAGGGGCGAGCAGTACTTC | NA | TRBV19 | once | TRBJ2-7
CASSEGLGMTSGKGPLNEQFF | TGCGCCAGCAGTGAGGGTCTAGGGATGACTAGCGGAAAAGGGCCTCTCAATGAGCAGTTCTTC | TRBD2 | TRBV10-2 | NA | TRBJ2-1
CASSQAFAGSNQPQHF | TGTGCCAGCAGCCAAGCGTTCGCAGGGAGCAATCAGCCCCAGCATTTT | NA | TRBV3-1/TRBV3-2 | once | TRBJ1-5
CASSLALAGVGDTQYF | TGCGCCAGCAGCTTGGCGCTAGCGGGAGTGGGGGATACGCAGTATTTT | TRBD2 | TRBV5-1 | NA | TRBJ2-3
CASSLSPPLRTGYLRSYEQYF | TGTGCCAGCAGTTTAAGTCCACCCCTGCGGACAGGGTACTTAAGGTCCTACGAGCAGTACTTC | TRBD1 | TRBV28 | NA | TRBJ2-7
CAWRGQGYGYTF | TGTGCCTGGAGGGGACAGGGGTATGGCTACACCTTC | TRBD1 | TRBV30 | NA | TRBJ1-2
CASSYSGRSTDTQYF | TGTGCCAGCAGCTATAGCGGGAGATCCACAGATACGCAGTATTTT | TRBD2 | TRBV11-2 | once | TRBJ2-3
CASSFPGHHTGELFF | TGTGCCAGCAGCTTCCCGGGACACCACACCGGGGAGCTGTTTTTT | NA | TRBV7-3 | NA | TRBJ2-2
CASSSAGTGVNSPLHF | TGTGCCAGCAGCTCCGCCGGGACAGGGGTTAATTCACCCCTCCACTTT | TRBD1 | TRBV7-9 | NA | TRBJ1-6
CASSRSSSTTSYNEQFF | TGCGCCAGCAGCCGATCAAGTAGTACTACGTCCTACAATGAGCAGTTCTTC | NA | TRBV4-1 | NA | TRBJ2-1
CASSVSGTNNEQFF | TGCGCCAGCAGTGTAAGCGGGACTAACAATGAGCAGTTCTTC | TRBD2 | TRBV10-1 | once | TRBJ2-1